The sequence of this TCR beta chain was determined in a study of T cells in Graves' hyperthyroidism and ophthalmopathy. As for the study in general: Peripheral blood specimens were obtained at initial diagnosis, prior to any treatment. Study results and caveats: Most expanded thyroid clonotypes above 0.001 recurred in blood.

This clonotype was seen many times. What it binds is not known. Germline CDR1 and CDR2: KGHDR and SFDVKD. Trimming at V came to 7 bases and at J to 2 bases, leaving 7 bases not matched to a gene. The CDR3 covers 16 residues. Using RNA transcripts as the source, TCR beta CDR3 regions were amplified. An initial round of RT-PCR targeting the TCR CDR3 relied on the HTBI primer set. TCRdb re-called the multiplex PCR reads through MiXCR, storing one row per CDR3 protein. The table has approximately 400,000 distinct CDR3 sequences, around 15% seen once. Uncontrolled infection, other autoimmune disease, pregnancy and lactation each barred patients from inclusion. Thyroid ultrasound and orbital computed tomography, with clinical symptoms and serum thyroxine and TRAb, informed diagnoses.

This chain links TRBV24-1 with TRBJ2-1; TRBD2 aligns across 10 bases. The clonotype originates from a man aged 45-60 years with Graves' ophthalmopathy. The sample taken for sequencing was blood. The CDR3 DNA sequence: TGTGCCACCAGCGACCATCTAGCGGGAGCCTACAATGAGCAGTTCTTC. Its protein is CATSDHLAGAYNEQFF.